This TCR beta chain was identified in a study of T cell responses to AZD1222 COVID-19 vaccine (dated by TCRdb to about 2021). Regarding the study in general: Because spike-specific TCR depth and breadth did not differ between the two schedules, AZD1222 recipients who got a second dose at roughly 4 weeks were pooled with those who got a second dose at roughly 12 weeks. TCR sequencing was performed for fewer than 250 trial participants, of whom about 200 were given two doses of AZD1222 and around 25 were given two doses of MenACWY control vaccine. Trial participants were enrolled into age subgroups of 18-55, 56-69 and 70-plus years, which contained about 150, 27 and 61 TCR-sequenced participants, respectively. What the work shows at the level of the full study, not this receptor alone: No day 14 peak-response samples were available, so repertoires were characterized only after the peak T cell response. Conclusions about previously exposed vaccinees are limited because only a handful of AZD1222 recipients were SARS-CoV-2 seropositive at baseline. Vaccine-associated CD4 TCRs spanned the whole spike protein, with dominant responses in regions 160-218 and 743-854. The 56-69-year group was small, and its depth increase did not reach significance, likely because of low power. Participants were mostly white British and included more females than males, and it was suggested by the authors that clonal diversity may have been underestimated. Reportedly, close to half of the unique spike-specific TCRs recognized epitopes lying outside the regions that are mutated in the B.1.351 and B.1.1.7 variants. After two AZD1222 doses, both the breadth and the depth of spike-specific TCRs were significantly higher than at day 0 and than in MenACWY recipients.

The CDR3 regions of human TCRbeta chains were subjected to immunosequencing. The study's own analysis went as follows. TCRs in the repertoires were compared against a reference library of SARS-CoV-2-specific TCRs that had been generated with the MIRA antigen-specificity platform. Breadth was defined as the fraction of unique TCRs that were SARS-CoV-2-associated, and depth was defined as the fraction of total T cells that were SARS-CoV-2-associated. Using the MIRA data, every spike-specific TCR was mapped to the spike region that the TCR reacted to and assigned to either a CD4 or a CD8 class. Log10-transformed breadth and depth values were compared by one-way ANOVA with Sidak's multiple comparisons tests. TCRdb obtained this table from immuneACCESS and retained in-frame rearrangements with V and J assigned. These tables miss some clones; where compared with another copy, unresolved V genes account for less than half of the shortfall, and the remainder is unexplained. D and trimming come from the DNA, and the V and J calls and clone size come from that table. The sample yields approximately 100,000 clones; 87% were counted once. Over 4% of the sample is taken by the ten largest.

Interpreted using the paper, the time point label stands for: baseline before first vaccination. Samples from vaccinated people were obtained from the UK trials COV001 and COV002, which included a single-blind randomized controlled phase 2/3 trial of AZD1222 (ChAdOx1 nCoV-19) in healthy adults. For TCRbeta chain sequencing, PBMC samples were collected from trial participants at day 0 and at day 28 after the second dose. Cut back by 5 bases and 11 bases, the V and J ends lie 12 bases apart. The CDR3 measures 12 amino acids from cysteine to phenylalanine. The kept DNA is CDR3 alone, 36 bases in frame from the first base. The germline V gene gives CDR1 as MNHEY and CDR2 as SVGEGT. As regards this clone: What this receptor recognizes is not known. Nothing much larger sits one base from this clone, and base qualities are not available.

This TCR was sampled from an adult in good health. The chain is assembled from TRBV6-2 or TRBV6-3 and TRBJ1-4, with the D gene uncertain. The starting material was peripheral blood, obtained on day 0 of AZD1222 vaccination. The DNA sequence is given as TGTGCCAGCAGTCACATTCCGGATAAACTGTTTTTT. It translates to CASSHIPDKLFF.